The clone carrying this T cell receptor (beta chain) was counted only a few times. What it binds is unknown. This sample stems from a study of molecular identifiers for immune sequencing clone quantification. Study results and caveats: Clones exceeding 20 RNA copies carried over 99% of effector molecules but under 1% of naive-cell molecules.

Libraries from naive CD8 cells were generated from approximately 20,000 to 980,000 sorted cells (with 10%, 30% or 50% RNA). The germline V and J ends were trimmed by 1 base and 0 bases, with 16 bases remaining between them. Germline V gene lookup returns CDR1 SGHTA and CDR2 FQGNSA. This CDR3 is 19 amino acids long. TCRdb independently ran MiXCR on the PCR reads; one entry per CDR3 protein. The table records 53,000 or so distinct CDR3 sequences, roughly 36% of them present only once. What was sequenced was naive CD8+ T cells from blood, with Jurkat cell RNA spiked in. The subset denotes: FACS-sorted CD8+CD4-CCR7+CD45RA+ naive T cells. The chain combines TRBV7-2 with TRBJ2-6; no firm D call. This clonotype was obtained from a human donor in good health. Some libraries in this study had Jurkat cell RNA spiked in. CDR3 region: CASSLVHGPGFSGANVLTF. The DNA for the CDR3 is TGTGCCAGCAGCTTAGTACATGGACCTGGCTTCTCTGGGGCCAACGTCCTGACTTTC.